One sample yielded the 26 T cell receptor beta chains listed below, sequenced in a study of shared clonotypes between healthy human individuals. The table came from immunoSEQ multiplex PCR; TCRdb's copy has only in-frame clones and leaves some out. The sample shows roughly 2.6 million clones, 90% to 95% of them seen only once. The material sequenced was naive CD4+ T cells sorted from blood. Specified subset: CD45RA+ positively selected. The receptors were gathered from a young man in good health.

About this clone itself: One end of the junction varies from germline; a read error may be responsible. The genes are TRBV30 and TRBJ2-7; tentatively, D is TRBD1 (6 bases). This CDR3 region has 11 residues. From germline, CDR1 is GTSNPN and CDR2 SVGIG (reference sequence). The CDR3 coding sequence is TGTGCCTGGGACCGGCAGGGGATTCGGATTTTC. This encodes CAWDRQGIRIF.

CDR3 DNA sequence: TGTGCCAGCAGTTACCGGGACTGGAAATCCTACAATGAGCAGTTCTTC. The encoded protein is CASSYRDWKSYNEQFF. This chain uses TRBV6-5 with TRBJ2-1; D may be TRBD2 (6 bases). In germline, CDR1 is MNHEY, CDR2 SVGAGI. CDR3 length: 16 amino acids. The V and J ends lost 2 bases and 1 base respectively, with 12 bases between them.

J is TRBJ1-4 and V is TRBV4-1; no clear D gene. V was shortened by 4 bases and J by 7 bases, with 16 bases between the two germline ends. Looked up from germline, CDR1 is MGHRA and CDR2 is YSYEKL. The CDR3 consists of 15 residues. Here the CDR3 reads CASSLPGLGIEKLFF. CDR3 in DNA: TGCGCCAGCAGCCTTCCGGGCCTCGGTATTGAAAAACTGTTTTTT.

This chain uses TRBV5-1 with TRBJ2-7, with 8 bases aligning to TRBD2. The ends lost 4 bases at V and 7 bases at J; junction bases unmatched: 10. This CDR3 has 14 residues. Germline V CDR1 and CDR2: SGHRS, YFSETQ. CDR3: CASSPGGLPREQYF. CDR3 sequence (DNA): TGCGCCAGCAGCCCGGGGGGGCTACCTCGGGAGCAGTACTTC.

The rearrangement uses TRBV7-2 and TRBJ2-7; perhaps TRBD2 as D (5 bases). In germline, CDR1 is SGHTA, CDR2 FQGNSA. The CDR3 spans 11 residues. V lost 6 bases, J lost 9 bases, and 12 bases lay in between. The CDR3 sequence is CASSYLEVQYF. The CDR3 DNA sequence: TGTGCCAGCAGTTATCTGGAGGTGCAGTACTTC.

The rearrangement uses TRBV5-1 and TRBJ2-3, with D maybe TRBD1 (6 bases). CDR1 and CDR2 (germline): SGHRS, YFSETQ. The CDR3 totals 14 residues. Deletions cut 3 bases from V and 1 base from J, with 9 bases between. This CDR3 reads CASSSGVGTDTQYF. The CDR3, as DNA: TGCGCCAGCAGCTCAGGGGTCGGCACAGATACGCAGTATTTT.

This chain joins TRBV11-3 and TRBJ2-7; 8 positions match TRBD1. CDR1 SGHNT and CDR2 YENEEA come from the germline V gene. The ends lost 5 bases at V and 3 bases at J; junction bases unmatched: 9. The CDR3 contains 15 residues. DNA for the CDR3: TGTGCCAGCAGCATAGGACGACAGGGGTTCTACGAGCAGTACTTC. Translated: CASSIGRQGFYEQYF.

This chain connects TRBV7-2 to TRBJ2-7, with 9 nucleotides matching TRBD2. CDR3 length equals 13 residues. The junction had 3 bases not matched to a gene; V was cut back by 5 bases and J by 4 bases. The germline V gene encodes CDR1 SGHTA and CDR2 FQGNSA. The DNA of the CDR3 is TGTGCCAGCAGCCGGACTAGCGATTACGAGCAGTACTTC. This codes for CASSRTSDYEQYF. Together with reference TRBV7-2 and TRBJ2-7, the CDR3 gives the full variable domain: GAGVSQSPSNKVTEKGKDVELRCDPISGHTALYWYRQSLGQGLEFLIYFQGNSAPDKSGLPSDRFSAERTGGSVSTLTIQRTQQEDSAVYLCASSRTSDYEQYFGPGTRLTVT.

As to this clone: The sample contains more than one DNA sequence encoding this CDR3. This chain joins TRBV25-1 and TRBJ2-3; TRBD2 matches at 10 bases. Trimming removed 2 bases from V and 1 base from J; junction bases left unmatched: 0. In germline, CDR1 is MGHDK, CDR2 SYGVNS. The CDR3 spans 15 residues. CDR3 sequence: CASSELAGGTDTQYF. The CDR3 DNA sequence: TGTGCCAGCAGTGAACTAGCGGGAGGCACAGATACGCAGTATTTT.

The chain is built from TRBV10-2 and TRBJ1-4, with D perhaps matching TRBD1 (5 bases). Germline V lookup: CDR1 WSHSY, CDR2 SAAADI. Trimming shortened V by 8 bases and J by 3 bases, and 10 bases separated the two germline ends. This CDR3 spans 13 amino acids. The CDR3 sequence is CASRRGPNEKLFF. The CDR3 coding sequence is TGCGCCAGCCGAAGGGGACCTAATGAAAAACTGTTTTTT.

The chain is built from TRBV6-6 and TRBJ2-7; no firm D call. Trimming took 0 bases from V and 2 from J, leaving 11 bases between them. The CDR3 has 15 residues. Germline CDR1 and CDR2: MNHNY and SVGAGI (reference sequence). The CDR3 is CASSYSEPTPYEQYF. CDR3 bases: TGTGCCAGCAGTTACTCGGAGCCTACCCCCTACGAGCAGTACTTC.

A note on this clone: The same CDR3 arises from other DNA sequences in this sample as well. The chain employs TRBV18 and TRBJ2-3, with a possible D match to TRBD1 (5 bases). Germline CDR1 and CDR2: KGHSH and LQKENI. The CDR3 runs 14 residues. V lost 2 bases to trimming and J lost 2 bases, with 8 bases between them. The CDR3 DNA sequence: TGTGCCAGCTCACCAGACAGCCACACAGATACGCAGTATTTT. This codes for CASSPDSHTDTQYF. The whole variable domain, remainder taken from reference TRBV18 and TRBJ2-3, is NAGVMQNPRHLVRRRGQEARLRCSPMKGHSHVYWYRQLPEEGLKFMVYLQKENIIDESGMPKERFSAEFPKEGPSILRIQQVVRGDSAAYFCASSPDSHTDTQYFGPGTRLTVL.

The chain employs TRBV6-5 and TRBJ2-7; D is possibly TRBD2 (5 bases). CDR3 size: 15 residues. V lost 2 bases and J 0 bases, leaving 11 bases between the germline ends. The germline V gene encodes CDR1 MNHEY and CDR2 SVGAGI. The CDR3 bases are TGTGCCAGCAGTTACGGTCTAGCTCCCTCCTACGAGCAGTACTTC. It yields the protein CASSYGLAPSYEQYF.

This clone appeared a single time. V usage is TRBV15 and J usage is TRBJ2-2, with 7 bases that match TRBD1. The CDR3 extends over 15 amino acids. Per the germline V gene, CDR1 is LNHNV and CDR2 is YYDKDF (reference sequence). V lost 6 bases and J lost 4; bases outside the gene matches: 8. CDR3 region: CATRDRDRFTGELFF. Here the CDR3 DNA reads TGTGCCACCAGAGACCGGGACAGATTCACCGGGGAGCTGTTTTTT.

The CDR3 region has the DNA TGTGCCAGCAGCGTGTCTAGCGGAGAGCAGTTCTTC. Translating gives CASSVSSGEQFF. The chain recombines TRBV7-8 with TRBJ2-1; 7 bases align to TRBD2. After removal of 5 bases from V and 10 bases from J, the junction contained 5 bases not matched to a gene. Germline CDR1 SGHVS, CDR2 FQNEAQ. The CDR3 runs to 12 residues.

Turning to this clone: Other DNA sequences in this sample translate to the same CDR3. The CDR3 nucleotides are TGTGCCAGCAGTGGACTAGCGGGGGGTCAAGAGACCCAGTACTTC. Translating gives CASSGLAGGQETQYF. The rearrangement links TRBV27 to TRBJ2-5; 14 bases line up with TRBD2. Germline CDR1 reads MNHEY; CDR2 reads SMNVEV (reference sequence). The V and J ends lost 5 bases and 2 bases, in that order; junction bases with no gene match: 1. The CDR3 extends over 15 amino acids.

This rearrangement joins TRBV29-1 to TRBJ2-2, with 7 bases that match TRBD1. There are 14 residues in the CDR3. The V gene end was trimmed by 5 bases and the J gene end by 6 bases; junction bases not matched to a gene: 9. CDR1 and CDR2 (germline): SQVTM, ANQGSEA. The CDR3 is CSVLDRARSGELFF. In nucleotides, the CDR3 is TGCAGCGTTCTAGACAGGGCAAGGTCCGGGGAGCTGTTTTTT.

This chain joins TRBV2 and TRBJ1-2; D not resolved. The germline V gene encodes CDR1 SNHLY and CDR2 FYNNEI. CDR3 length equals 16 residues. Deletions cut 10 bases from V and 0 bases from J, with 21 bases between. The CDR3 bases are TGTGCCACCGACCCCGGCAGGAGATCTTCTAACTATGGCTACACCTTC. This sequence encodes CATDPGRRSSNYGYTF. Filled out from reference TRBV2 and TRBJ1-2, the complete variable domain reads EPEVTQTPSHQVTQMGQEVILRCVPISNHLYFYWYRQILGQKVEFLVSFYNNEISEKSEIFDDQFSVERPDGSNFTLKIRSTKLEDSAMYFCATDPGRRSSNYGYTFGSGTRLTVV.

This clone was seen just once. The chain has TRBV29-1 and TRBJ1-4; TRBD1 agrees at 7 bases. Germline loops: CDR1 SQVTM, CDR2 ANQGSEA. The CDR3 contains 15 residues. V was clipped by 2 bases and J by 8 bases; unmatched bases: 11. CDR3 nucleotide sequence: TGCAGCGTTGAATATGGTGGCAGGGGGGACGAAAAACTGTTTTTT. It yields the protein CSVEYGGRGDEKLFF.

The chain uses TRBV5-1 and TRBJ2-3; TRBD2 is a possible D gene (6 bases). V lost 0 bases and J lost 0, with 11 bases in between. The CDR3 spans 16 residues. Looked up from germline, CDR1 is SGHRS and CDR2 is YFSETQ. CDR3 bases: TGCGCCAGCAGCTTGGTACCACTAGCCAGCACAGATACGCAGTATTTT. Its protein is CASSLVPLASTDTQYF.

V is TRBV19 and J is TRBJ1-2; 11 bases align to TRBD1. V was clipped by 4 bases and J by 4 bases; unmatched bases: 5. The CDR3 covers 15 residues. Germline values: CDR1 LNHDA, CDR2 SQIVND (reference sequence). The CDR3 here is CASSTGQGEGYGYTF. The CDR3 bases are TGTGCCAGTAGTACGGGACAGGGGGAAGGCTATGGCTACACCTTC.

This clone has a handful of counts. The chain carries TRBV10-1 and TRBJ1-6, with TRBD1 matching over 10 bases. The J segment lost 10 bases and the V segment lost 8 bases, leaving 5 bases of the junction unmatched. The CDR3 covers 13 residues. The germline V gene has CDR1 WNHNN and CDR2 SYGVQD (reference sequence). The CDR3 loop is CASAGTGASPLHF. The CDR3 coding sequence is TGCGCCAGCGCCGGGACAGGGGCCTCACCCCTCCACTTT.

The chain recombines TRBV5-1 with TRBJ2-1; 7 bases align to TRBD2. The CDR3 has 14 residues. V shed 3 bases, J shed 5 bases, and the junction held 5 bases outside the gene matches. Germline CDR1 and CDR2: SGHRS and YFSETQ. CDR3 sequence: CASSSLAANNEQFF. The CDR3 DNA reads TGCGCCAGCAGCTCGCTAGCGGCGAACAATGAGCAGTTCTTC.

The chain couples TRBV29-1 to TRBJ2-3; TRBD2 agrees at 10 bases. Per germline, CDR1 SQVTM and CDR2 ANQGSEA. This CDR3 has 19 residues. V lost 1 base and J lost 6; bases outside the gene matches: 19. CDR3 bases: TGCAGCGTTGAAGTCCGTACACCATTTCTAGCGGGAGTGCTCGATACGCAGTATTTT. This codes for CSVEVRTPFLAGVLDTQYF.

This rearrangement joins TRBV27 to TRBJ2-2, with 8 bases fitting TRBD2. Germline lookup yields CDR1 MNHEY and CDR2 SMNVEV (reference sequence). Losses at the gene ends were 3 bases for V and 0 bases for J; bases not matched to a gene: 9. The CDR3 has 18 amino acids. The CDR3 sequence is CASSFALAGWANTGELFF. CDR3 nucleotides: TGTGCCAGCAGTTTTGCGCTAGCGGGCTGGGCGAACACCGGGGAGCTGTTTTTT.

The rearrangement joins TRBV27 to TRBJ1-5; possibly TRBD1 for D (6 bases). This CDR3 has 17 amino acids. With 1 base removed from V and 7 bases from J, the gap between germline ends came to 20 bases. From germline, CDR1 is MNHEY and CDR2 SMNVEV (reference sequence). The CDR3 DNA follows: TGTGCCAGCAGTTTATTGAGGACGGGGGCGGGCCCCCAGCCCCAGCATTTT. As protein: CASSLLRTGAGPQPQHF.